A single sample is the source of the 19 T cell receptor beta chains below, sequenced in a study of CD8 T cells in ankylosing spondylitis. TCRdb used MiXCR to reprocess the 5' RACE reads, holding one entry per CDR3 protein. The sample has roughly 400,000 distinct CDR3 sequences, around 22% seen once; the top ten hold roughly a sixth. No cognate antigen is known for these TCRs. Study-wide results and caveats: A TCR beta motif made of fewer than ten highly homologous variants seemed typical of ankylosing spondylitis blood.

The sample taken for sequencing was blood, either unsorted or a sorted T cell fraction (not recorded which). Receptors were obtained from a male donor with ankylosing spondylitis.

The chain recombines TRBV24-1 with TRBJ2-2; D perhaps matches TRBD2 (5 bases). Trimming left V 7 bases short and J 0 bases short, with 17 bases between. The germline CDR1 and CDR2 sequences are KGHDR and SFDVKD. This CDR3 is built from 17 residues. CDR3 loop: CATRGKAGGPNTGELFF. CDR3 DNA: TGTGCCACCAGGGGAAAGGCCGGAGGACCGAACACCGGGGAGCTGTTTTTT.

The CDR3 here is CASSSGSGTVNEQFF. CDR3 coding DNA: TGCGCCAGCAGCTCCGGTAGCGGGACAGTAAATGAGCAGTTCTTC. The genes are TRBV5-1 and TRBJ2-1, with D possibly matching TRBD2 (8 bases). Trimming took 3 bases from V and 7 from J, leaving 17 bases between them. The CDR3 has 15 amino acids. CDR1 is SGHRS and CDR2 is YFSETQ in the germline V gene.

This clonotype occurred a few times. The J gene is TRBJ1-1, the V gene TRBV12-3 or TRBV12-4, with D hard to call. The CDR3 contains 14 residues. V lost 0 bases to trimming and J lost 3 bases, with 8 bases between them. CDR3 sequence (DNA): TGTGCCAGCAGTTTAGCTCTTGCCGACACTGAAGCTTTCTTT. Its protein product is CASSLALADTEAFF.

CDR3 amino acids: CASSREVYTSSYNEQFF. In nucleotides, the CDR3 is TGTGCCAGCAGCCGAGAGGTCTACACGAGCTCCTACAATGAGCAGTTCTTC. The genes are TRBV9 and TRBJ2-1; D not certain. This CDR3 has 17 amino acids. The V and J ends lost 4 bases and 0 bases respectively, with 17 bases between them. The V gene's germline CDR1 is SGDLS and CDR2 YYNGEE. Filled out from reference TRBV9 and TRBJ2-1, the complete variable domain reads DSGVTQTPKHLITATGQRVTLRCSPRSGDLSVYWYQQSLDQGLQFLIQYYNGEERAKGNILERFSAQQFPDLHSELNLSSLELGDSALYFCASSREVYTSSYNEQFFGPGTRLTVL.

The chain is built from TRBV11-2 and TRBJ1-4; D perhaps matches TRBD1 (5 bases). CDR1 is SGHAT and CDR2 is FQNNGV in the germline V gene. CDR3 length: 18 residues. V lost 5 bases and J 0 bases, leaving 19 bases between the germline ends. The CDR3 region is CASSRQIRAGSTNEKLFF. The CDR3 bases are TGTGCCAGCAGCCGACAAATCAGGGCGGGGTCAACTAATGAAAAACTGTTTTTT.

The chain couples TRBV5-1 to TRBJ2-2, with 9 positions matching TRBD1. Germline V CDR1 and CDR2: SGHRS, YFSETQ. The CDR3 covers 18 residues. With V trimmed by 4 bases and J by 5 bases, 15 bases remained unmatched. Here the CDR3 DNA reads TGCGCCAGCAGCACCAGGGGTACAGGGGGCGCCGGAACCGGGGAGCTGTTTTTT. It is translated as CASSTRGTGGAGTGELFF.

The genes are TRBV28 and TRBJ1-5; 8 positions agree with TRBD1. After removal of 6 bases from V and 4 bases from J, the junction contained 14 bases not matched to a gene. The CDR3 is 17 amino acids. Germline V gives CDR1 MDHEN, CDR2 SYDVKM. The DNA for the CDR3 is TGTGCCAGCAGCCGGACTCAGGGGGCGGTAGGTAATCAGCCCCAGCATTTT. Amino acids: CASSRTQGAVGNQPQHF.

The chain combines TRBV6-1 with TRBJ2-7; TRBD1 aligns across 9 bases. There are 14 residues in the CDR3. With 7 bases clipped from V and 6 bases from J, the junction kept 10 bases outside the gene matches. In germline, CDR1 is MNHNS, CDR2 SASEGT. CDR3 nucleotide sequence: TGTGCCAGCAAGGCGGGACAGGGCGGGCTCGAGCAGTACTTC. Translating gives CASKAGQGGLEQYF.

The J gene is TRBJ1-1, the V gene TRBV5-1, with D possibly TRBD1 on 6 matching bases. Germline values: CDR1 SGHRS, CDR2 YFSETQ. The CDR3 covers 15 residues. V was shortened by 0 bases and J by 3 bases, with 12 bases between the two germline ends. Here the CDR3 reads CASSLVGRGYTEAFF. The CDR3 nucleotides read TGCGCCAGCAGCTTGGTCGGCAGGGGATACACTGAAGCTTTCTTT.

This clonotype was observed once. CDR3 in amino acids: CASSQRVDWRSTEAFF. DNA of the CDR3: TGTGCCAGCAGCCAGCGGGTGGACTGGCGTAGCACTGAAGCTTTCTTT. The J gene is TRBJ1-1, the V gene TRBV14; D remains unclear. Trimming removed 3 bases at V and 4 bases at J, with 18 bases between. CDR3 length: 16 residues. Germline loops: CDR1 SGHDN, CDR2 FVKESK.

This clonotype was seen more than once but under ten times. V is TRBV18 and J is TRBJ2-1; TRBD2 matches 12 bases. Germline CDR1 is KGHSH and CDR2 is LQKENI. The ends lost 5 bases at V and 9 bases at J; junction bases unmatched: 11. This CDR3 contains 16 residues. The CDR3 loop is CASSVASGRARSEQFF. The CDR3, as DNA: TGTGCCAGCTCAGTTGCTAGCGGGAGGGCACGGAGTGAGCAGTTCTTC.

V and J are TRBV11-2 and TRBJ1-4, with D possibly matching TRBD1 (5 bases). The CDR3 totals 17 residues. Germline V lookup: CDR1 SGHAT, CDR2 FQNNGV. V was trimmed by 0 bases and J by 3 bases, leaving 14 bases between them. The CDR3 DNA reads TGTGCCAGCAGCTTAGAGCTATTCGGGGGGGCTAATGAAAAACTGTTTTTT. It translates to CASSLELFGGANEKLFF.

This clonotype turned up a few times. This rearrangement joins TRBV6-6 to TRBJ2-7; D gene ambiguous. Trimming took off 2 bases at V and 0 bases at J, with 5 bases between the two ends. The CDR3 consists of 13 residues. CDR1 and CDR2 from the germline V gene are MNHNY and SVGAGI (reference sequence). CDR3 in DNA: TGTGCCAGCAGTTACGCCAGCTCCTACGAGCAGTACTTC. Protein: CASSYASSYEQYF.

The chain has TRBV11-3 and TRBJ1-2, with 8 bases fitting TRBD1. This CDR3 is 13 amino acids long. CDR1 SGHNT and CDR2 YENEEA come from the germline V gene. V dropped 5 bases and J dropped 6; count of bases not matched to a gene: 5. CDR3 amino acids: CASSQGQGDGYTF. CDR3 sequence (DNA): TGTGCCAGCAGCCAAGGACAGGGCGATGGCTACACCTTC.

The rearrangement uses TRBV3-1 and TRBJ1-2; D possibly corresponds to TRBD1 (5 bases). The CDR3 has 17 amino acids. The germline CDR1 and CDR2 sequences are LGHDT and YNNKEL (reference sequence). V was cut by 1 base and J by 4 bases, with 19 bases left in between. CDR3 nucleotide sequence: TGTGCCAGCAGCCAAGCCGCTGCAGGGAGCGTCTCCTATGGCTACACCTTC. Translated: CASSQAAAGSVSYGYTF.

This chain links TRBV7-2 with TRBJ2-3; 7 bases line up with TRBD1. The trim removed 5 bases at V and 8 bases at J, leaving 13 bases unmatched. Germline V gene lookup returns CDR1 SGHTA and CDR2 FQGNSA. The CDR3 is 15 residues long. CDR3 residues: CASSLYRGVTGTQYF. DNA of the CDR3: TGTGCCAGCAGCCTGTACAGGGGAGTGACGGGTACGCAGTATTTT. Supplemented by reference TRBV7-2 and TRBJ2-3, the full variable domain reads GAGVSQSPSNKVTEKGKDVELRCDPISGHTALYWYRQSLGQGLEFLIYFQGNSAPDKSGLPSDRFSAERTGGSVSTLTIQRTQQEDSAVYLCASSLYRGVTGTQYFGPGTRLTVL.

The chain combines TRBV5-1 with TRBJ1-3; no clear D gene. The CDR3 is 16 residues long. Looked up from germline, CDR1 is SGHRS and CDR2 is YFSETQ. The V gene lost 4 bases and the J gene lost 3 bases, with 17 bases spanning the gap. The CDR3 nucleotides are TGCGCCAGCAGCCCCGGCTACAGCCAGTTTGGAAACACCATATATTTT. This sequence encodes CASSPGYSQFGNTIYF.

V and J are TRBV20-1 and TRBJ1-1; weak D call: TRBD1 (5 bases). This CDR3 region has 15 residues. CDR1 and CDR2 (germline): DFQATT, SNEGSKA (reference sequence). Trimming removed 0 bases at V and 0 bases at J, with 11 bases between. The CDR3 coding sequence is TGCAGTGCTAGAGATGCGGGACGGGTGAACACTGAAGCTTTCTTT. This sequence encodes CSARDAGRVNTEAFF.

This clonotype was observed a few times. The chain links TRBV10-3 to TRBJ1-4; 10 bases are shared with TRBD1. Per the germline V gene, CDR1 is ENHRY and CDR2 is SYGVKD. The CDR3 contains 15 residues. With 2 bases clipped from V and 8 bases from J, the junction kept 5 bases outside the gene matches. The CDR3 loop is CAISETGTGDEKLFF. DNA for the CDR3: TGTGCCATCAGTGAGACCGGGACAGGGGACGAAAAACTGTTTTTT.